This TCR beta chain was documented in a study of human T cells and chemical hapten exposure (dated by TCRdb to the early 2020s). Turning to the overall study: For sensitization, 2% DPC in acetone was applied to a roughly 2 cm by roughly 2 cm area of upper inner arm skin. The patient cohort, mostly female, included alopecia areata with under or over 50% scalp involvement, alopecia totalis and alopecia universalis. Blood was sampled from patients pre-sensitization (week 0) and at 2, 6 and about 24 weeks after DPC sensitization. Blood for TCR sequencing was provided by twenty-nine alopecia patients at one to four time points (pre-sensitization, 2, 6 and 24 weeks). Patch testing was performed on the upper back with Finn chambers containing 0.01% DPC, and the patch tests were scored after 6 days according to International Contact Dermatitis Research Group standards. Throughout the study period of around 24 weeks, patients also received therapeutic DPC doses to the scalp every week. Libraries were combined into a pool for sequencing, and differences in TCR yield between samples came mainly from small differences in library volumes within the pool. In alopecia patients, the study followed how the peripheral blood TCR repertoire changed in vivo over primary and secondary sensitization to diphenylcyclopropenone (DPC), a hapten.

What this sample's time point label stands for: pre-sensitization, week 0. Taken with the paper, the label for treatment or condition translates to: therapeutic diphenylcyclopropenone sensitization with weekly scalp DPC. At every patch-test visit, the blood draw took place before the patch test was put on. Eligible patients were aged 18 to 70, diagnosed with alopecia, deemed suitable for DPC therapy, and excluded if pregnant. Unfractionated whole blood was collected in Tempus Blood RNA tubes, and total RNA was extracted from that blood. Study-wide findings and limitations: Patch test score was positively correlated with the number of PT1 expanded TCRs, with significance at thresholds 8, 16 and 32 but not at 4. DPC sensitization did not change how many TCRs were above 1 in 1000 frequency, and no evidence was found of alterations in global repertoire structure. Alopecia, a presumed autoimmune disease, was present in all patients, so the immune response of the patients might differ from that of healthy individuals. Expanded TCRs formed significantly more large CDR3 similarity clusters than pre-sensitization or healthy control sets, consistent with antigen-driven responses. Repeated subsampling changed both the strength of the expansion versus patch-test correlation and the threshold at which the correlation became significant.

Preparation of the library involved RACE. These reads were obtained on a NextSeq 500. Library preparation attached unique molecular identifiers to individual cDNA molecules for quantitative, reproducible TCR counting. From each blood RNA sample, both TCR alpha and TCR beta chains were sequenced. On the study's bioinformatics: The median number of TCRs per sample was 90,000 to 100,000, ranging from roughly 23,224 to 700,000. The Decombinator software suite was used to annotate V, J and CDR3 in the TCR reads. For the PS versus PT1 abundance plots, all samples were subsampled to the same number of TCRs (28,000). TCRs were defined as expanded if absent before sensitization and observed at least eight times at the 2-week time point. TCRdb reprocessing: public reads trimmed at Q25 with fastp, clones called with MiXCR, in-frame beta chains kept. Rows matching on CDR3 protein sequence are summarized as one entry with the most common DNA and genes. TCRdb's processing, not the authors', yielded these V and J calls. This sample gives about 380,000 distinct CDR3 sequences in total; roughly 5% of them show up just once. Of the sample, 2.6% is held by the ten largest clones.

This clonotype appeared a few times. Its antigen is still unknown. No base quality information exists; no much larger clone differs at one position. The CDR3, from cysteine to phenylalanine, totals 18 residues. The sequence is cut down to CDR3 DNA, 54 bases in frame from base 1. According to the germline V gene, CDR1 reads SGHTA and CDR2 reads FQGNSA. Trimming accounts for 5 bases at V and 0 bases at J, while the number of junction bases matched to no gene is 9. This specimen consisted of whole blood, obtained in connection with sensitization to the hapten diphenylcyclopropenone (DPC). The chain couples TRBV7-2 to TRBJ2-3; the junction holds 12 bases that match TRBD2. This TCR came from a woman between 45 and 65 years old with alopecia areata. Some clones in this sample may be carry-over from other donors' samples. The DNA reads TGTGCCAGCAGCGTGACTAGCGGGGGTCTCTCTAGCACAGATACGCAGTATTTT. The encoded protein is CASSVTSGGLSSTDTQYF.